This T cell receptor beta chain was observed in a study of T-cell memory formation after mild COVID-19. Researchers used 5'RACE with constant-segment primers to make TCR alpha and TCR beta cDNA libraries that carry sample barcodes and UMIs. Via MiXCR, TCRdb re-called the 5' RACE reads, giving one row per CDR3 protein. The sample lists a few hundred thousand distinct CDR3 sequences; approximately 15% were seen once. Study outcomes and limitations: Pre-infection memory carried some responding clones, suggesting that cross-reactive memory joined. Clones shrinking from day 15 to 85 showed even CD4/CD8 mixes; later expanders tilted CD4+.

In the case of this clonotype: The antigen is not known.

J lost 4 bases, V lost 5 bases, and 16 bases had no gene match. This CDR3 contains 16 residues. In germline, CDR1 is DFQATT, CDR2 SNEGSKA (reference sequence). The clonotype comes from a man younger than 35 who had mild COVID-19 (a few samples of this study predate the infection). Cell type and time point are not known. V usage is TRBV20-1 and J usage is TRBJ1-2; 7 bases align to TRBD1. The sample comprised PBMCs or a T cell subset sorted from them (not recorded which). The CDR3 DNA reads as TGCAGTGCTCTAAGACAGGGCGCCAATCCTAGCTATGGCTACACCTTC. It translates to CSALRQGANPSYGYTF.